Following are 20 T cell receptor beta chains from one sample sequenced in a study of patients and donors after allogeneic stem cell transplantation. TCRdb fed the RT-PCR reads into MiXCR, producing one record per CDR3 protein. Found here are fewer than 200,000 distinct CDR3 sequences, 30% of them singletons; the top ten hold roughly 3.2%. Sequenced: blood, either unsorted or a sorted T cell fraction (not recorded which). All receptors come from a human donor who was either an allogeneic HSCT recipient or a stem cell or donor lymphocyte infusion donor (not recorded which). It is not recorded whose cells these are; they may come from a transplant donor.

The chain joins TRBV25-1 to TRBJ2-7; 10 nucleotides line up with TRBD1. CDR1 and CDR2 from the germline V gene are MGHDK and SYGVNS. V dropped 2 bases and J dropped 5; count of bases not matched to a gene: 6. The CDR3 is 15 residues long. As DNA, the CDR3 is TGTGCCAGCAGTGAAGGGGGACAGGGGAGGAACGAGCAGTACTTC. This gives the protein CASSEGGQGRNEQYF.

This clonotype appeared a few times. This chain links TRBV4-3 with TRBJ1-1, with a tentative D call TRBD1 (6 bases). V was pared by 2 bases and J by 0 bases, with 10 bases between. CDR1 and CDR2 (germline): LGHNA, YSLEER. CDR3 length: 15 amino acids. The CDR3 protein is CASSQQDRLNTEAFF. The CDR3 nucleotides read TGCGCCAGCAGCCAACAGGACAGACTGAACACTGAAGCTTTCTTT.

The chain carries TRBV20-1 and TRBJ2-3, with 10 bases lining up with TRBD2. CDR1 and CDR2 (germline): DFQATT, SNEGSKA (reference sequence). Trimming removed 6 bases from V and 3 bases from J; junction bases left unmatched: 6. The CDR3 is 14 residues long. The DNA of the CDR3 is TGCAGTGCCAGGAGCGGGAGGGGGACAGATACGCAGTATTTT. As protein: CSARSGRGTDTQYF.

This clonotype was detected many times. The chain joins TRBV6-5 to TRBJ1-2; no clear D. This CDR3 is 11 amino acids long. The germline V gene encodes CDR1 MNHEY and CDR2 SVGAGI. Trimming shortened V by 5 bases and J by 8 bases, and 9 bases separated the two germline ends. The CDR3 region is CASSPGVGYTF. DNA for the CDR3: TGTGCCAGCAGTCCAGGTGTAGGCTACACCTTC.

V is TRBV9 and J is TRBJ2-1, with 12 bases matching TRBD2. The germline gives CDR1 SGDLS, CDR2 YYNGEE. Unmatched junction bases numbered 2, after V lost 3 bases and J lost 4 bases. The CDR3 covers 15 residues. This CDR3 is CASSALAGGYNEQFF. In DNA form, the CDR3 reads TGTGCCAGCAGCGCACTAGCGGGAGGTTACAATGAGCAGTTCTTC. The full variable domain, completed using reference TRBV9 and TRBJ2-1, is DSGVTQTPKHLITATGQRVTLRCSPRSGDLSVYWYQQSLDQGLQFLIQYYNGEERAKGNILERFSAQQFPDLHSELNLSSLELGDSALYFCASSALAGGYNEQFFGPGTRLTVL.

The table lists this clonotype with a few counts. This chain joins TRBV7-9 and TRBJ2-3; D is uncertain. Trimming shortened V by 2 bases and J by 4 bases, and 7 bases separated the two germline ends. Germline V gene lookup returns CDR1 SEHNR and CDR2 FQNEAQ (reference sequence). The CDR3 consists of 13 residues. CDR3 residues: CASSLRPSDTQYF. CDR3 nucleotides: TGTGCCAGCAGCTTAAGGCCCTCAGATACGCAGTATTTT.

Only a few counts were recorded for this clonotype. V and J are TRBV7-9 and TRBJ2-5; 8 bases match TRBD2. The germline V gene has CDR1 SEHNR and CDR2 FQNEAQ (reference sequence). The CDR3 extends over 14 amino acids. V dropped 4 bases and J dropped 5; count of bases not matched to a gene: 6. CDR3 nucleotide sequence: TGTGCCAGCAGCTCGGAGCGCGGGGGGGAGACCCAGTACTTC. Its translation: CASSSERGGETQYF.

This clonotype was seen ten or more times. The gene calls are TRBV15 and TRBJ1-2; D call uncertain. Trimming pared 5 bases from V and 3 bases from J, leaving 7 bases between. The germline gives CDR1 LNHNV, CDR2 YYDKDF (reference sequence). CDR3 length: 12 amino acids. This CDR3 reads CATSSRDYGYTF. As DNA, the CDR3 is TGTGCCACCAGCTCTCGTGACTATGGCTACACCTTC.

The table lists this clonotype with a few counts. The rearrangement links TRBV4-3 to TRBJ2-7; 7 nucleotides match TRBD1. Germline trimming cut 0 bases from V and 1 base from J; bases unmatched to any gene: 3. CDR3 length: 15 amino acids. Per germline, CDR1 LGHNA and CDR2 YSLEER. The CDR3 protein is CASSQEETGSYEQYF. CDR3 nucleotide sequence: TGCGCCAGCAGCCAAGAGGAGACAGGGTCCTACGAGCAGTACTTC.

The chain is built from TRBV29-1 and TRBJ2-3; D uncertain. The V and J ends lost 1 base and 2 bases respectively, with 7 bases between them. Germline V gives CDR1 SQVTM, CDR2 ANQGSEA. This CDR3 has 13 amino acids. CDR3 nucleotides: TGCAGCGTTGAAGCCATCCTCACAGATACGCAGTATTTT. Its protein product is CSVEAILTDTQYF.

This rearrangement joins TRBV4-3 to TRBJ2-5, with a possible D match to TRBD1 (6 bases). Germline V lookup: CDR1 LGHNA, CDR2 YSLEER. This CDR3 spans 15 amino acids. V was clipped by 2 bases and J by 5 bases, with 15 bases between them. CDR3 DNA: TGCGCCAGCAGCCAAACCACACAGGGTGGGGAGACCCAGTACTTC. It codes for CASSQTTQGGETQYF.

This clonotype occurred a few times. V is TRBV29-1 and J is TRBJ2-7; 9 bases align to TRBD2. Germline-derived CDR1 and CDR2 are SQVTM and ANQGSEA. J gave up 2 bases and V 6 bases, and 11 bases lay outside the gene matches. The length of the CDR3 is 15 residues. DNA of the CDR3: TGCAGCGTAGCTTTAGGGACTAGCTCAACCTACGAGCAGTACTTC. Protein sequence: CSVALGTSSTYEQYF.

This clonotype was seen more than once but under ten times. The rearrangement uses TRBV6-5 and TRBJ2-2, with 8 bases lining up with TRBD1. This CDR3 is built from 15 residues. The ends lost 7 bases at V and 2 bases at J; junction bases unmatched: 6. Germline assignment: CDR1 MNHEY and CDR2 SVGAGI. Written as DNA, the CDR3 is TGTGCCAGCAAACTGACAGGGGCAAACACCGGGGAGCTGTTTTTT. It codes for CASKLTGANTGELFF.

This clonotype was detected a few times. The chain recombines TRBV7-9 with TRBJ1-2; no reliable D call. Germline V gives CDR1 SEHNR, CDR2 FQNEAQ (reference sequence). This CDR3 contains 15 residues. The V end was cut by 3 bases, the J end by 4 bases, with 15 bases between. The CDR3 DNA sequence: TGTGCCAGCAGCTTTTTATCGCGTAGGGCCTATGGCTACACCTTC. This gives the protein CASSFLSRRAYGYTF.

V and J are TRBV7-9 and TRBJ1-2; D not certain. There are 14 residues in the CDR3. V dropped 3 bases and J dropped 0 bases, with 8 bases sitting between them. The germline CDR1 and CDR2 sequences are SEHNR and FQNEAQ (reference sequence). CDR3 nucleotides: TGTGCCAGCAGCTTTTCCCAGACTAACTATGGCTACACCTTC. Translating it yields CASSFSQTNYGYTF.

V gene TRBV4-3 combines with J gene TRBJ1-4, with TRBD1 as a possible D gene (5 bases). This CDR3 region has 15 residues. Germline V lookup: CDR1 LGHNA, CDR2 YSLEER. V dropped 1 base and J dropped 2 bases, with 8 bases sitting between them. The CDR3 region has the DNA TGCGCCAGCAGCCAAGTACCAGGGACTAATGAAAAACTGTTTTTT. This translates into CASSQVPGTNEKLFF.

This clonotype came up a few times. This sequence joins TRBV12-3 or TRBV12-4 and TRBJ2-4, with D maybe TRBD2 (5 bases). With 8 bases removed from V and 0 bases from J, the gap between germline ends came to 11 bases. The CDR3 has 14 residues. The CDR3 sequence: CASRPGLAKNIQYF. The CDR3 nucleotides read TGTGCCAGCCGGCCGGGATTAGCCAAAAACATTCAGTACTTC.

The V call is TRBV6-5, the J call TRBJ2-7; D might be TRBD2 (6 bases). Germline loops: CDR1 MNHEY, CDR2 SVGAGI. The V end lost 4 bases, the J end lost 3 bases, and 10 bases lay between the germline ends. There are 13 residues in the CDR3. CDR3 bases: TGTGCCAGCAGTTCCTCGGAGGGCTACGAGCAGTACTTC. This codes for CASSSSEGYEQYF.

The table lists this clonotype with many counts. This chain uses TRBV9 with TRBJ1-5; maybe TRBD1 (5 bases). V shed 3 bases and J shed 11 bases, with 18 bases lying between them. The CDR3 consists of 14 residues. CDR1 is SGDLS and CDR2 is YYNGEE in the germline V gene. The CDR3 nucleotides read TGTGCCAGCAGCGCTCACCCGACAGACTCAACCCAGCATTTT. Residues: CASSAHPTDSTQHF. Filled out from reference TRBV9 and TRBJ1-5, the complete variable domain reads DSGVTQTPKHLITATGQRVTLRCSPRSGDLSVYWYQQSLDQGLQFLIQYYNGEERAKGNILERFSAQQFPDLHSELNLSSLELGDSALYFCASSAHPTDSTQHFGDGTRLSIL.

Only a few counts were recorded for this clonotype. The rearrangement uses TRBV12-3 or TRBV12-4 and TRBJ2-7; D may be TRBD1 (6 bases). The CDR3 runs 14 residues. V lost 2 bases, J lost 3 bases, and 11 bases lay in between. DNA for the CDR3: TGTGCCAGCAGTTTAAGGGGGACGGACTACGAGCAGTACTTC. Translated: CASSLRGTDYEQYF.